Below are 19 T cell receptor beta chains sequenced from a single sample in a study of radiation and T cells in renal cell carcinoma. Time point given: blood 4 weeks post-SBRT, at nephrectomy. Sample treatment: 15 Gy SBRT to primary tumor, nephrectomy 4 weeks later. Clones were sequenced by immunoSEQ multiplex PCR, and TCRdb holds only the in-frame ones, with some missing. Among just under 150,000 clones listed, 75% to 90% were seen once. Sequencing was performed on blood, taken from a patient whose treatment included radiotherapy and nephrectomy. Receptors originate from a woman in her forties or fifties with renal cell carcinoma.

The chain couples TRBV7-2 to TRBJ2-5; 10 positions agree with TRBD2. CDR3 length equals 15 residues. Per germline, CDR1 SGHTA and CDR2 FQGNSA. V lost 7 bases, J lost 5 bases, and 10 bases stayed unmatched. CDR3 nucleotides: TGTGCCAGCACCTCTGGAGCGGGGGGGCGGGAGACCCAGTACTTC. Its protein is CASTSGAGGRETQYF.

The chain joins TRBV6-6 to TRBJ1-1; no clear D. Germline CDR1 is MNHNY and CDR2 is SVGAGI (reference sequence). The CDR3 spans 13 residues. Trimming stripped 7 bases from V and 6 bases from J, with 15 bases between. The CDR3: CASTYTTWAEAFF. DNA for the CDR3: TGTGCCAGCACCTACACTACATGGGCTGAAGCTTTCTTT.

The chain recombines TRBV7-8 with TRBJ2-7, with D possibly TRBD2 on 6 matching bases. This CDR3 has 14 amino acids. The ends were cut back, 5 bases at V and 3 bases at J, with 14 bases in the middle. Germline CDR1 SGHVS, CDR2 FQNEAQ. DNA of the CDR3: TGTGCCAGCAGCGCCCGCGGGACTTACTACGAGCAGTACTTC. Translated: CASSARGTYYEQYF. The full variable domain, in which reference TRBV7-8 and TRBJ2-7 provide the parts outside the CDR3, is GAGVSQSPRYKVAKRGQDVALRCDPISGHVSLFWYQQALGQGPEFLTYFQNEAQLDKSGLPSDRFFAERPEGSVSTLKIQRTQQEDSAVYLCASSARGTYYEQYFGPGTRLTVT.

J is TRBJ2-7 and V is TRBV7-9; 7 positions agree with TRBD2. CDR1 SEHNR and CDR2 FQNEAQ come from the germline V gene (reference sequence). J was trimmed by 2 bases and V by 5 bases; bases with no gene match: 6. The CDR3 covers 14 residues. CDR3 sequence: CASSTASGPYEQYF. The CDR3 DNA follows: TGTGCCAGCAGCACCGCTAGCGGACCCTACGAGCAGTACTTC.

The chain links TRBV4-1 to TRBJ2-7; D is possibly TRBD2 (6 bases). Trimming pared 2 bases from V and 0 bases from J, leaving 20 bases between. The CDR3 sequence is 18 residues long. Germline V CDR1 and CDR2: MGHRA, YSYEKL. The CDR3 nucleotides are TGCGCCAGCAGCCAAACGTCCGGGAACGGCGGGGACTCCTACGAGCAGTACTTC. Encoded protein: CASSQTSGNGGDSYEQYF.

This chain joins TRBV4-3 and TRBJ1-1, with unresolved D. Germline CDR1 LGHNA, CDR2 YSLEER. This CDR3 contains 15 residues. Trimming shortened V by 2 bases and J by 0 bases, and 10 bases separated the two germline ends. CDR3 nucleotides: TGCGCCAGCAGCCAATTTGGACGGCTGAACACTGAAGCTTTCTTT. Protein sequence: CASSQFGRLNTEAFF.

V gene TRBV5-6 combines with J gene TRBJ2-2; D perhaps matches TRBD1 (6 bases). The V end lost 2 bases, the J end lost 4 bases, and 18 bases lay between the germline ends. Looked up from germline, CDR1 is SGHDT and CDR2 is YYEEEE. The CDR3 spans 17 residues. The DNA of the CDR3 is TGTGCCAGCAGCTTTTTTCTCGGGACATCTACCACCGGGGAGCTGTTTTTT. It yields the protein CASSFFLGTSTTGELFF.

The rearrangement joins TRBV28 to TRBJ1-1; no clear D gene. The CDR3 is 12 residues long. Trimming cost V 6 bases and J 4 bases, with 9 bases left between them. Germline V gives CDR1 MDHEN, CDR2 SYDVKM. The DNA of the CDR3 is TGTGCCAGCAGAGCCCCGAGCACTGAAGCTTTCTTT. This translates into CASRAPSTEAFF.

The genes are TRBV2 and TRBJ1-4; the match to TRBD1 covers 7 bases. The J segment lost 2 bases and the V segment lost 11 bases, leaving 8 bases of the junction unmatched. The CDR3 is 14 amino acids. Germline V gene lookup returns CDR1 SNHLY and CDR2 FYNNEI. Written as DNA, the CDR3 is TGTGCCGGGGGTCTGGGACAGACTAATGAAAAACTGTTTTTT. This gives the protein CAGGLGQTNEKLFF.

This chain joins TRBV10-1 and TRBJ2-3, with TRBD2 identical over 7 bases. The V segment lost 10 bases and the J segment 1 base; nucleotides outside the gene matches: 11. The V gene's germline CDR1 is WNHNN and CDR2 SYGVQD (reference sequence). This CDR3 is built from 15 residues. The DNA for the CDR3 is TGCGCCACCCCGGGGCGGGAGAATGGCACAGATACGCAGTATTTT. The encoded protein is CATPGRENGTDTQYF.

This chain uses TRBV4-1 with TRBJ2-3; D unclear. Germline CDR1 reads MGHRA; CDR2 reads YSYEKL. The CDR3 spans 16 residues. Trimming took off 4 bases at V and 2 bases at J, with 16 bases between the two ends. The CDR3 DNA is TGCGCCAGCAGCCTCCGCCCCCTTCTATTCACAGATACGCAGTATTTT. Translation gives CASSLRPLLFTDTQYF.

Here the CDR3 DNA reads TGTGCCAGCAGTTTGATGGGCAAAGGTGGCGGGGAGCTGTTTTTT. As protein: CASSLMGKGGGELFF. V and J are TRBV27 and TRBJ2-2; D call uncertain. The CDR3 sequence is 15 residues long. CDR1 is MNHEY, CDR2 SMNVEV, per germline (reference sequence). V was trimmed by 3 bases and J by 7 bases, leaving 15 bases between them.

The rearrangement links TRBV9 to TRBJ2-3; D might be TRBD1 or TRBD2, each matching 5 bases. The CDR3 totals 12 residues. V was cut by 5 bases and J by 6 bases, with 10 bases left in between. Germline assignment: CDR1 SGDLS and CDR2 YYNGEE. CDR3 sequence reads: CASSRGTDTQYF. As DNA, the CDR3 is TGTGCCAGCAGTCGTGGGACCGATACGCAGTATTTT.

The chain couples TRBV5-1 to TRBJ2-3; TRBD1 agrees at 9 bases. CDR1 is SGHRS, CDR2 YFSETQ, per germline. The junction had 5 bases not matched to a gene; V was cut back by 4 bases and J by 2 bases. The CDR3 covers 15 residues. The chain's CDR3 is CASSPGTGITDTQYF. The CDR3 DNA reads as TGCGCCAGCAGCCCCGGGACAGGGATCACAGATACGCAGTATTTT.

The chain links TRBV11-2 to TRBJ2-7; D remains ambiguous. Trimming left V 10 bases short and J 3 bases short, with 13 bases between. There are 12 residues in the CDR3. The germline CDR1 and CDR2 sequences are SGHAT and FQNNGV. This CDR3 is CANRANRYEQYF. In nucleotides, the CDR3 is TGTGCCAACCGGGCAAACCGCTACGAGCAGTACTTC.

The rearrangement joins TRBV18 to TRBJ2-4, with D perhaps assigned TRBD1 or TRBD2 (5 bases each). Germline V gene lookup returns CDR1 KGHSH and CDR2 LQKENI. The CDR3 consists of 14 residues. With 3 bases removed from V and 7 bases from J, the gap between germline ends came to 13 bases. CDR3 protein: CASSPSGTGNIQYF. As DNA, the CDR3 is TGTGCCAGCTCACCGTCCGGGACGGGGAACATTCAGTACTTC.

The rearrangement uses TRBV7-2 and TRBJ2-1, with 14 bases fitting TRBD2. CDR3 length equals 15 residues. In germline, CDR1 is SGHTA, CDR2 FQGNSA. V lost 5 bases and J lost 6; bases outside the gene matches: 3. Written as DNA, the CDR3 is TGTGCCAGCAGCAAGACTAGCGGGGGGGCCAATGAGCAGTTCTTC. Amino acids: CASSKTSGGANEQFF.

The chain links TRBV5-1 to TRBJ1-1, with a weak D call TRBD1 (6 bases). Trimming pared 2 bases from V and 1 base from J, leaving 9 bases between. From germline, CDR1 is SGHRS and CDR2 YFSETQ. The length of the CDR3 is 14 residues. The CDR3 sequence: CASSLQGPNTEAFF. Here the CDR3 DNA reads TGCGCCAGCAGCTTACAGGGTCCGAACACTGAAGCTTTCTTT.

The chain couples TRBV7-2 to TRBJ1-1, with D maybe TRBD1 (6 bases). Trimming stripped 5 bases from V and 2 bases from J, with 12 bases between. Germline V lookup: CDR1 SGHTA, CDR2 FQGNSA. The CDR3 is made up of 14 amino acids. CDR3 loop: CASSPRTANTEAFF. The CDR3 DNA reads as TGTGCCAGCAGCCCTCGGACAGCTAACACTGAAGCTTTCTTT.